Reported below is one TCR beta chain. It has no known antigen specificity. No much larger clone is present one base from it, and per-base qualities are unavailable. This specimen belongs to a study of cytomegalovirus exposure and HLA in healthy donors (dated by TCRdb to 2016 to 2017). Broadly, across the study: An earlier analysis of approximately 640 of the donors reported roughly 300 Gb of sequence data and 100 million to 140 million unique TCR beta sequences from roughly 180 million T cells. An early release covering approximately 600 HLA-typed donors comprised around 300 gigabases of sequencing data and tens of millions of unique TCR sequences. Of the roughly 400 genotyped donors, 81% fell in the genetic ancestry cluster associated with self-reported Caucasian donors. The study aimed to test whether signatures of past pathogen exposure could be identified by cataloging public T cell receptors. The study profiled the T cell repertoires of 500 to 800 subjects by immunosequencing and related them to cytomegalovirus serostatus. In addition to the first cohort of 650 to 750 subjects, a separate validation cohort of approximately 130 different subjects was used. To predict cytomegalovirus infection status, the study combined high-throughput TCR immunosequencing, statistical association of individual TCRs with disease status, and machine learning. A later analysis re-analyzed previously published TCR beta repertoires from roughly 630 donors and added high-resolution HLA genotyping to study TCR occurrence patterns. In the later analysis, no new phenotypic data were used to find candidate immune exposures; instead, reliance was placed on TCR beta sequences and their occurrence across donors. In an earlier analysis of several hundred of the donors, high-throughput TCR beta sequencing was used to judge whether each TCR beta V gene segment behaved as functional or pseudogenic. Alongside the repertoire data, information on donor age, sex, ethnicity and CMV serostatus was compiled. In a later genetic analysis, genome-wide SNP genotypes for about 55% of the 666 donors were used, and that subset was treated as a discovery cohort. All discovery cohort repertoires had been generated using a single sequencing platform. Both class I and class II loci were covered by HLA typing, at four-digit resolution. Typing coverage differed by locus: A, B, C, DRB1 and DQB1 were typed in about 620-640 donors, DQA1 in about 500, DPA1 in some 610, and DPB1 in roughly 450. Because of strong linkage in the cohort, a few DR-DQ haplotypes were treated as single units for association and clustering. On average, 235,054 unique TCR beta nucleotide sequences were sequenced per donor among fewer than 500 genotyped donors of the cohort, with roughly 18% of those sequences being non-productive. The paper as a whole reports these results and caveats: Three of the identified cytomegalovirus-associated TCR beta chains were confirmed in vitro to be specific for cytomegalovirus antigens. In both the original and validation cohorts, the classifier was reported to diagnose cytomegalovirus status with high specificity and sensitivity. A later genetic analysis associated a missense DCLRE1C variant with V-gene and J-gene trimming of TCR beta chains, and an independent cohort replicated the association. Because counts were too low, seventeen rarely observed V segments, including chromosome 9 orphons, were excluded from the earlier analysis of around 640 of the donors. Because some donors lacked HLA typing at each locus, the association tests relied only on the typed subset. Linkage disequilibrium might explain the correlated functional status among segregating V segments, but an unknown experimental factor could not be excluded. In a later analysis, TCR association rates were found to vary across HLA loci, with the most associated TCRs seen for DRB1 alleles and the fewest for HLA-C alleles. Immune exposure information for the cohort was limited to CMV serostatus. According to a later analysis, parvovirus B19, influenza, CMV and Epstein-Barr virus appeared linked to several top co-occurrence clusters. Most CMV-associated TCR beta chains appeared to be HLA-restricted in a later analysis, and the HLA associations seemed to be driven largely by CMV exposure. A later analysis associated roughly 17,000 TCR beta sequences with specific HLA alleles at a false discovery rate of 0.05. A later genetic analysis reported fewer N-insertions in productive TCRs among donors in an Asian-associated ancestry cluster than the roughly 720-donor mean. In an earlier analysis of more than 450 of the donors, most TCR beta V segments were observed in productive rearrangements about 90% or about 30% of the time, broadly matching IMGT annotations. This cohort had only TCR beta chains sequenced, and the lack of alpha or paired-chain data limited which features could be detected. The authors suggested that the approach could potentially be generalized to other disease states and immunological phenotypes. The presence/absence analyses assumed that sequencing depth was roughly uniform across donors, and that assumption may not be true. The 87-base-pair reads could not distinguish some IMGT-functional V segments, including TRBV6-2 and TRBV6-3, so those segments were excluded. A further reported finding was that TCR beta sequences accurately predicted the HLA-A and HLA-B alleles for most subjects in the first cohort. A cluster of highly shared sequence variants was judged likely to be a technical artifact of the sequencing pipeline. Compared with equally common non-associated chains, HLA-associated TCR beta chains in a later analysis were more clonally expanded and had lower generation probabilities. In the study, 150 to 200 TCR beta chains were listed as associated with cytomegalovirus. Most TCR sequences were seen in very few donors, while some public TCRs were found in many individuals. When HLA alleles, especially DR and DQ, strongly co-occurred, TCR associations were difficult to assign to individual alleles.

The cohort comprised some 730 healthy bone marrow donors. At the time of sampling, every cohort member was nominally healthy, though immune exposures that went unrecorded were likely present. The donor was CMV seropositive and was included in the group of approximately 310 seropositive cohort members. Every donor gave a peripheral blood sample, and the peripheral blood mononuclear cells from that sample were used for TCR beta sequencing. Genomic DNA extraction from the blood cell samples was performed with the Qiagen DNeasy Blood Extraction Kit. For CDR1 and CDR2, the germline V gene (reference sequence) lists GTSNPN and SVGIG. From its cysteine to its phenylalanine, the CDR3 spans 10 amino acids. Only CDR3 DNA is held: 30 bases, read in frame from base 1. After removal of 4 bases from V and 17 bases from J, the junction retains 5 bases not matched to a gene. Receptor amplification or capture employed the immunoSEQ multiplex PCR assay. A mixture of 60 forward primers for TCR Vbeta segments and 13 reverse primers for TCR Jbeta segments was used in the multiplex PCR. The CDR3 region of rearranged TCR beta genes was amplified from genomic DNA by a multiplex PCR assay. The Illumina HiSeq System was used to sequence the amplified TCR beta libraries as 87-base-pair reads. Per the authors' processing: Across the 500 to 850 repertoires, a later analysis counted 60 million to 90 million unique TCR beta chains, around 11 million of which were shared by at least two donors. Raw reads were error-corrected and collapsed into unique sequences with a nearest-neighbor algorithm that merged closely related sequences to remove PCR and sequencing errors. CDR3 sequences were aligned to IMGT reference sequences to assign V, D and J gene segments. For a sequence to be retained, a match of at least six nucleotides was required to both a V gene segment and a J gene segment. A rearrangement was called productive if the CDR3 had no stop codons and remained in frame with V and J, and every other rearrangement was called non-productive. CDR3 was defined according to IMGT convention as the region running from the second conserved V-encoded cysteine to the conserved J-encoded phenylalanine. The earlier analysis of roughly 590 of the donors excluded sequences that lacked an unambiguous match to a single V gene segment. An earlier analysis of roughly 590 of the donors called V segments functional above 56.7% productive rearrangements and segregating when the between-donor standard deviation exceeded 5%. To diagnose cytomegalovirus status from the catalog of TCR beta chain sequences, a statistical classification framework was built. In a later analysis, V and J genes were assigned by comparing TCR nucleotide sequences against IMGT/GENE-DB human TR gene sequences. Using the TCRdist pipeline, a later analysis assigned CDR3 sequences along with most-parsimonious VDJ recombination scenarios. In a later analysis, each TCR beta chain was defined by its CDR3 amino acid sequence together with its V-gene family, and reads without a unique V-gene family were excluded. To address suspected cross-contamination and a sequencing artifact, a later analysis removed several hundred highly shared, low-generation-probability nucleotide sequences. In a later analysis, a clonal expansion index for each public chain was calculated from normalized within-repertoire ranks of inferred template counts. In a later analysis, generation probabilities were computed using a VDJ recombination model fitted to out-of-frame rearrangements, and the results were checked against IGoR. A later analysis scored TCR-TCR, TCR-HLA and TCR-CMV co-occurrence with hypergeometric tests, applying a repertoire-size bias correction to TCR pairs. False discovery rates were estimated in a later analysis by permuting HLA or CMV assignments 20 times. In a later analysis, co-occurring TCRs were grouped using DBSCAN, and TCRdist sequence similarity was added for clustering within HLA-allele-positive subsets. For co-occurrence clustering, repertoires with fewer than 30,000 or more than 120,000 public chains were excluded, along with roughly 5 repertoires with anomalous nucleotide sharing. This is the immuneACCESS table as TCRdb keeps it, with only in-frame sequences that have V and J called. A part of the clones is gone; compared with another copy, unresolved V genes explain less than half, and the rest is unexplained. The DNA gave D and trimming, while V, J and clone size come from that table. The sample table holds more than 100,000 clones, of which 55% to 65% were seen once. 9% to 10% of the sample rests with the top ten.

The TCR comes from a man aged 35-49 years in good health and CMV-seropositive. This chain is built from TRBV30 and TRBJ1-6, and 7 junction bases match TRBD1. Sequenced sample: PBMCs. The DNA sequence is TGTGCCTGGAAGGGGGGACAGTTCCACTTT. It encodes CAWKGGQFHF.